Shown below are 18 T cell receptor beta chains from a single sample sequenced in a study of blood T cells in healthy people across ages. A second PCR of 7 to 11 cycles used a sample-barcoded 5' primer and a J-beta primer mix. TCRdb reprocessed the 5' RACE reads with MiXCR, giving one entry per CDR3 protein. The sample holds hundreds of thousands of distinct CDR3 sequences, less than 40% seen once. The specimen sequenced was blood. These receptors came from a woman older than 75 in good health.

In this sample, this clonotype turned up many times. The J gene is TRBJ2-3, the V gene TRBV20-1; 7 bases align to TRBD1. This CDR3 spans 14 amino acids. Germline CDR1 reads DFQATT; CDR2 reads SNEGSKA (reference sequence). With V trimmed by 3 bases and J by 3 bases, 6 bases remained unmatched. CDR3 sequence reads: CSASDRGLTDTQYF. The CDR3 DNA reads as TGCAGTGCTAGTGATAGGGGGCTAACAGATACGCAGTATTTT.

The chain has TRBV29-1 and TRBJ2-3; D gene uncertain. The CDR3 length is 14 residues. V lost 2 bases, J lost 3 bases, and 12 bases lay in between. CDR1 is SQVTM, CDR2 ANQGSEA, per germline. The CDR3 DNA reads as TGCAGCGTTGAAAAGGCCCCTGGGACAGATACGCAGTATTTT. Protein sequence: CSVEKAPGTDTQYF.

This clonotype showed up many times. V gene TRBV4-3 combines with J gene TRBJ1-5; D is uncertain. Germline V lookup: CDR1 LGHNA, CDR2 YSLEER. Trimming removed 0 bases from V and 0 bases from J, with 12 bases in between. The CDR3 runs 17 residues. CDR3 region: CASSQEWALYSNQPQHF. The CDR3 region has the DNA TGCGCCAGCAGCCAAGAGTGGGCCCTATATAGCAATCAGCCCCAGCATTTT.

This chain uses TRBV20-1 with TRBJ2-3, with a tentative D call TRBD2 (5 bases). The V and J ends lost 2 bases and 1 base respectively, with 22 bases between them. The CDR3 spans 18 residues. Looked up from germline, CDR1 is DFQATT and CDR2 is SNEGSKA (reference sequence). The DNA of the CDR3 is TGCAGTGCTAGACGTCCTACCGGGTCCCCCGGGGGCACAGATACGCAGTATTTT. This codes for CSARRPTGSPGGTDTQYF.

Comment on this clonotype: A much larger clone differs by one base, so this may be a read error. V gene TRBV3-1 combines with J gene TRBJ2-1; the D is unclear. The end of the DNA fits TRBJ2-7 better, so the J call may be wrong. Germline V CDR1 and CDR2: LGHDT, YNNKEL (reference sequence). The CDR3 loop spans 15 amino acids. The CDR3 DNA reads TGTGCCAGCAGCCAAGATTTGCCACGTTACAATGAGCAGTACTTC. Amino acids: CASSQDLPRYNEQYF.

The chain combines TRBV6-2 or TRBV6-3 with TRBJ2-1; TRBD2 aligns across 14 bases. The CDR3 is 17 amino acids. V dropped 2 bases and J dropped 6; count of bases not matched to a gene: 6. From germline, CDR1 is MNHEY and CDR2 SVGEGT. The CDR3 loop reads CASSYRTSGGMPNEQFF. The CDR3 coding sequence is TGTGCCAGCAGTTACCGGACTAGCGGGGGGATGCCCAATGAGCAGTTCTTC.

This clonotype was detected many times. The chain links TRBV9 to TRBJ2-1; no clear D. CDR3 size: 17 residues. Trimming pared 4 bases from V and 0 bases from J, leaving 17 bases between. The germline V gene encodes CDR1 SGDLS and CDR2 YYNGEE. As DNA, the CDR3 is TGTGCCAGCAGCCCTACCACATGGGCAAGCTCCTACAATGAGCAGTTCTTC. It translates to CASSPTTWASSYNEQFF.

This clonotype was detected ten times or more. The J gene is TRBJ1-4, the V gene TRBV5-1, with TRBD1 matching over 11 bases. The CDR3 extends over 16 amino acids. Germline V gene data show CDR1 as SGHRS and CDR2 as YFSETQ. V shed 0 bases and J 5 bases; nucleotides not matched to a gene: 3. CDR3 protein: CASSLAGTGGNEKLFF. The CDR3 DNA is TGCGCCAGCAGCTTGGCCGGGACAGGGGGAAATGAAAAACTGTTTTTT.

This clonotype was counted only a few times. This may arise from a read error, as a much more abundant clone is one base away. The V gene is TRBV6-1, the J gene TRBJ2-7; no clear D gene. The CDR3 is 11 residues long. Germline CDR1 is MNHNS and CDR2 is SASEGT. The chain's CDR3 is CACSEVYEQYF. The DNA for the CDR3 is TGTGCCTGCAGTGAAGTCTACGAGCAGTACTTC.

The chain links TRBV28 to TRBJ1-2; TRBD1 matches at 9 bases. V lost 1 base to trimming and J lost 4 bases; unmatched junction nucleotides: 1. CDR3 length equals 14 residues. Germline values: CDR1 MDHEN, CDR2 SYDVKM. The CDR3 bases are TGTGCCAGCAGTTTATCACAGGGGGCCTATGGCTACACCTTC. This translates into CASSLSQGAYGYTF.

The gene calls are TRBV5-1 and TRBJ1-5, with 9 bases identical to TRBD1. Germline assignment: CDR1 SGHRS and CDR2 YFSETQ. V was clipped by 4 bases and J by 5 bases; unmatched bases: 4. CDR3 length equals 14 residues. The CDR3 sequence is CASSEGTGHQPQHF. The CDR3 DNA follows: TGCGCCAGCAGCGAAGGGACAGGGCATCAGCCCCAGCATTTT. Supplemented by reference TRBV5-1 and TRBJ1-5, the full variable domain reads KAGVTQTPRYLIKTRGQQVTLSCSPISGHRSVSWYQQTPGQGLQFLFEYFSETQRNKGNFPGRFSGRQFSNSRSEMNVSTLELGDSALYLCASSEGTGHQPQHFGDGTRLSIL.

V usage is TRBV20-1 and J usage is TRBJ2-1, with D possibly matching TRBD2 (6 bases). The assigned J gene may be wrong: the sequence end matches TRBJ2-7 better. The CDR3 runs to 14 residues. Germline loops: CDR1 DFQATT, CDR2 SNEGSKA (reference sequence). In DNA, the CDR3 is TGCAGTGTCCTGCGGGGCAGCTCCTACAATGAGCAGTACTTC. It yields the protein CSVLRGSSYNEQYF.

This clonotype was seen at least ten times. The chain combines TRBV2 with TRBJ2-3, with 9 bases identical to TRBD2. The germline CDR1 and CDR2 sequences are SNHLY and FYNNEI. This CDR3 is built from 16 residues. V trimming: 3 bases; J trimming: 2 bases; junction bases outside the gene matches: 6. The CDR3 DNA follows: TGTGCCAGCAGTGAGAGCCTAGCGGGGATCACAGATACGCAGTATTTT. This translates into CASSESLAGITDTQYF.

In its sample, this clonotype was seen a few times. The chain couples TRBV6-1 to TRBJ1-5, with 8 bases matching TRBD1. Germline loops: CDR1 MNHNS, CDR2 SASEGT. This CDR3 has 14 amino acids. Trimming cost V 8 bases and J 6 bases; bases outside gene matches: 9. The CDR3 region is CASSTQGAFQPQHF. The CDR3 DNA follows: TGTGCCAGCTCGACCCAGGGGGCGTTTCAGCCCCAGCATTTT.

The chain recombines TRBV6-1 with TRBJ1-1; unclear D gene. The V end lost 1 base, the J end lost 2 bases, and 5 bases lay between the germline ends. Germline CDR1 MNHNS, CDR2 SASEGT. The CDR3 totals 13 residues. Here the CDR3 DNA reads TGTGCCAGCAGTGAAGATTTTAACACTGAAGCTTTCTTT. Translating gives CASSEDFNTEAFF.

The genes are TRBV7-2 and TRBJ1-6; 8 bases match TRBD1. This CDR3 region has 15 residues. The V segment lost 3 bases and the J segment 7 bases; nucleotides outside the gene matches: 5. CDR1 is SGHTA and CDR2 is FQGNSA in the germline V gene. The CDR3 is CASSLQGARNSPLHF. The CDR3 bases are TGTGCCAGCAGCTTGCAGGGGGCGAGGAATTCACCCCTCCACTTT.

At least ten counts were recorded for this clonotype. CDR3 nucleotide sequence: TGCAGTCCCGGGACAGGGAACACAGATACGCAGTATTTT. It is translated as CSPGTGNTDTQYF. The V gene is TRBV20-1, the J gene TRBJ2-3, with 9 bases identical to TRBD1. CDR1 DFQATT and CDR2 SNEGSKA come from the germline V gene (reference sequence). Trimming removed 8 bases from V and 2 bases from J; junction bases left unmatched: 5. The CDR3 runs 13 residues.

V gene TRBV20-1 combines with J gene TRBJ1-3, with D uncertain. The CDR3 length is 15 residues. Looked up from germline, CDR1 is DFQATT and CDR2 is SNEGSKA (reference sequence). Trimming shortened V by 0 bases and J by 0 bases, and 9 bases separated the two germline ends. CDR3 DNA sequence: TGCAGTGCTAGAGATAGTGGGCGCTCTGGAAACACCATATATTTT. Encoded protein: CSARDSGRSGNTIYF.